What follows are 27 T cell receptor beta chains derived from one specimen sequenced in a study of CD8+ T cells in alopecia areata. Treatment reported: oral pan-JAK inhibitor, 5-10 mg twice daily. Extraction and reverse transcription of RNA yielded cDNA as the sequencing template. The assay was immunoSEQ multiplex PCR, and TCRdb's table has in-frame clones only and misses some. The top ten hold about 1.8% of the sample, which has 250,000 to 300,000 clones, roughly 64% seen once. Sample: CD4+ T cells sorted from blood, taken at week 24, from a patient treated with tofacitinib. The receptors stem from a human donor with alopecia areata.

This chain joins TRBV5-4 and TRBJ1-1, with D maybe TRBD1 (5 bases). Trimming shortened V by 0 bases and J by 3 bases, and 12 bases separated the two germline ends. The CDR3 contains 15 residues. The germline gives CDR1 SGHNT, CDR2 YYREEE (reference sequence). CDR3 residues: CASSLGPGRDTEAFF. In DNA, the CDR3 is TGTGCCAGCAGCTTGGGCCCTGGCAGGGACACTGAAGCTTTCTTT.

This clone turned up a few times. The gene calls are TRBV2 and TRBJ2-5; D unclear. Germline V gene sequence: CDR1 SNHLY, CDR2 FYNNEI. The CDR3 has 10 amino acids. The V end lost 8 bases, the J end lost 5 bases, and 6 bases lay between the germline ends. CDR3 in amino acids: CASVEETQYF. The CDR3 coding sequence is TGTGCCAGCGTGGAGGAGACCCAGTACTTC.

DNA of the CDR3: TGTGCCAGCAGGCTACAGGGGTATAGCAATCAGCCCCAGCATTTT. Translating it yields CASRLQGYSNQPQHF. This chain joins TRBV2 and TRBJ1-5, with 7 bases that match TRBD1. Looked up from germline, CDR1 is SNHLY and CDR2 is FYNNEI. J lost 0 bases, V lost 6 bases, and 5 bases had no gene match. The CDR3 sequence is 15 residues long.

This clone appeared a few times. The chain couples TRBV29-1 to TRBJ1-1; the D is unclear. Germline loops: CDR1 SQVTM, CDR2 ANQGSEA. V lost 4 bases and J lost 1, with 13 bases in between. CDR3 size: 14 residues. The CDR3 loop reads CSVAPRQSNTEAFF. The CDR3 region has the DNA TGCAGCGTTGCTCCGAGGCAGTCGAACACTGAAGCTTTCTTT.

The chain links TRBV5-4 to TRBJ2-5, with 13 bases fitting TRBD2. Germline V gives CDR1 SGHNT, CDR2 YYREEE (reference sequence). The J segment lost 3 bases and the V segment lost 6 bases, leaving 5 bases of the junction unmatched. The CDR3 is 15 amino acids. The CDR3 DNA reads TGTGCCAGCACTCCCGGGACTAGCGGGAAAGAGACCCAGTACTTC. It is translated as CASTPGTSGKETQYF.

This clone has just a few counts. This chain joins TRBV7-2 and TRBJ1-2; perhaps TRBD1 as D (6 bases). CDR1 is SGHTA and CDR2 is FQGNSA in the germline V gene. V was trimmed by 7 bases and J by 5 bases, leaving 14 bases between them. The CDR3 runs to 13 residues. Here the CDR3 reads CASTIDRHYGYTF. The DNA for the CDR3 is TGTGCCAGCACCATAGACAGGCATTATGGCTACACCTTC.

The V call is TRBV4-1, the J call TRBJ2-1, with D possibly called TRBD1 or TRBD2 (7 bases each). The CDR3 has 16 amino acids. From germline, CDR1 is MGHRA and CDR2 YSYEKL. V dropped 4 bases and J dropped 4 bases, with 17 bases sitting between them. CDR3 sequence: CASSPRAGQPYNEQFF. In DNA, the CDR3 is TGCGCCAGCAGCCCACGAGCGGGACAGCCATACAATGAGCAGTTCTTC.

This clone was seen more than once but under ten times. This chain joins TRBV5-4 and TRBJ2-1, with D tentatively TRBD2 (5 bases). Germline assignment: CDR1 SGHNT and CDR2 YYREEE (reference sequence). Trimming stripped 7 bases from V and 0 bases from J, with 17 bases between. The CDR3 runs to 16 residues. CDR3 nucleotides: TGTGCCAGCCTACGGGGTGACATAGGCTCCTACAATGAGCAGTTCTTC. This translates into CASLRGDIGSYNEQFF.

The chain has TRBV27 and TRBJ2-7; D may be TRBD1 (5 bases). Germline values: CDR1 MNHEY, CDR2 SMNVEV (reference sequence). This CDR3 region has 15 residues. Trimming took off 5 bases at V and 2 bases at J, with 16 bases between the two ends. The CDR3 DNA reads as TGTGCCAGCAGTCAAACAGGACCCCCTACCTACGAGCAGTACTTC. This codes for CASSQTGPPTYEQYF.

This chain joins TRBV29-1 and TRBJ2-1, with no clear D. The CDR3 runs 14 residues. Germline CDR1 and CDR2: SQVTM and ANQGSEA. The V end lost 6 bases, the J end lost 1 base, and 13 bases lay between the germline ends. The CDR3 DNA sequence: TGCAGCGTCAGTAGGACGGTGTCCTACAATGAGCAGTTCTTC. This gives the protein CSVSRTVSYNEQFF.

The sample holds a few counts of this clone. This rearrangement joins TRBV12-5 to TRBJ2-3; D remains ambiguous. The CDR3 contains 11 residues. Germline V lookup: CDR1 LGHNT, CDR2 FRNRAP. V lost 6 bases and J lost 6, with 7 bases in between. CDR3 sequence reads: CASGRWDTQYF. The CDR3 coding sequence is TGTGCTAGTGGCCGCTGGGATACGCAGTATTTT. The full variable domain, rest sourced from reference TRBV12-5 and TRBJ2-3, is DARVTQTPRHKVTEMGQEVTMRCQPILGHNTVFWYRQTMMQGLELLAYFRNRAPLDDSGMPKDRFSAEMPDATLATLKIQPSEPRDSAVYFCASGRWDTQYFGPGTRLTVL.

This sequence joins TRBV9 and TRBJ1-2; possible D gene TRBD1, 6 bases. Germline CDR1 and CDR2: SGDLS and YYNGEE. Trimming pared 5 bases from V and 6 bases from J, leaving 11 bases between. This CDR3 is built from 12 residues. This CDR3 is CASSTGPNGYTF. CDR3 nucleotides: TGTGCCAGCAGTACAGGGCCAAATGGCTACACCTTC.

This clone was recorded a few times. The chain couples TRBV18 to TRBJ2-5, with D perhaps TRBD2 (5 bases). Germline V gives CDR1 KGHSH, CDR2 LQKENI. Trimming shortened V by 3 bases and J by 0 bases, and 5 bases separated the two germline ends. This CDR3 region has 13 residues. This CDR3 reads CASSPDYQETQYF. CDR3 coding DNA: TGTGCCAGCTCACCGGACTACCAAGAGACCCAGTACTTC.

CDR3 sequence reads: CARAPSYNSPLHF. In DNA, the CDR3 is TGTGCTCGGGCCCCCTCCTATAATTCACCCCTCCACTTT. The chain joins TRBV2 to TRBJ1-6; D is unclear. In germline, CDR1 is SNHLY, CDR2 FYNNEI. The CDR3 runs 13 residues.

The chain uses TRBV30 and TRBJ1-2; a possible D gene is TRBD1 (5 bases). The germline V gene has CDR1 GTSNPN and CDR2 SVGIG (reference sequence). The CDR3 is made up of 13 amino acids. Trimming took off 3 bases at V and 6 bases at J, with 14 bases between the two ends. The CDR3 DNA reads as TGTGCCTGGAGCGAGGTTCCGGGGGATGGCTACACCTTC. Its protein product is CAWSEVPGDGYTF. The whole variable domain, filled in from reference TRBV30 and TRBJ1-2, reads SQTIHQWPATLVQPVGSPLSLECTVEGTSNPNLYWYRQAAGRGLQLLFYSVGIGQISSEVPQNLSASRPQDRQFILSSKKLLLSDSGFYLCAWSEVPGDGYTFGSGTRLTVV.

This clone was detected only a few times. This rearrangement joins TRBV4-3 to TRBJ1-2, with D uncertain. CDR3 length: 15 amino acids. CDR1 and CDR2 from the germline V gene are LGHNA and YSLEER. The V end was cut by 0 bases, the J end by 4 bases, with 12 bases between. As DNA, the CDR3 is TGCGCCAGCAGCCAAGAATTTGACCCTTTCTATGGCTACACCTTC. Its translation is CASSQEFDPFYGYTF.

The chain carries TRBV9 and TRBJ2-3; 11 bases agree with TRBD2. CDR1 is SGDLS and CDR2 is YYNGEE in the germline V gene. V dropped 3 bases and J dropped 3; count of bases not matched to a gene: 0. The CDR3 has 14 amino acids. This CDR3 is CASSASGGTDTQYF. In DNA, the CDR3 is TGTGCCAGCAGCGCTAGCGGGGGGACAGATACGCAGTATTTT.

This sequence joins TRBV30 and TRBJ1-5; 7 bases map to TRBD1. The CDR3 has 18 residues. Germline lookup yields CDR1 GTSNPN and CDR2 SVGIG (reference sequence). The ends lost 2 bases at V and 5 bases at J; junction bases unmatched: 18. CDR3 loop: CAWSPRGGSQWADQPQHF. CDR3 nucleotide sequence: TGTGCCTGGAGTCCAAGAGGGGGCAGTCAATGGGCGGATCAGCCCCAGCATTTT.

There are a few counts of this clone. The rearrangement links TRBV7-8 to TRBJ1-2; D is possibly TRBD1 (5 bases). Germline assignment: CDR1 SGHVS and CDR2 FQNEAQ. The CDR3 is made up of 15 amino acids. Trimming cost V 1 base and J 7 bases, with 16 bases left between them. This CDR3 reads CASSLGAGTLGGYTF. In DNA form, the CDR3 reads TGTGCCAGCAGCTTAGGTGCGGGGACGCTGGGTGGCTACACCTTC.

This sequence joins TRBV18 and TRBJ2-7; possible D gene TRBD2, 6 bases. V lost 3 bases, J lost 6 bases, and 12 bases lay in between. Germline V gene data show CDR1 as KGHSH and CDR2 as LQKENI. The CDR3 covers 13 residues. CDR3: CASSPLERVEQYF. CDR3 in DNA: TGTGCCAGCTCACCTCTGGAGCGGGTCGAGCAGTACTTC. The whole variable domain, filled in from reference TRBV18 and TRBJ2-7, reads NAGVMQNPRHLVRRRGQEARLRCSPMKGHSHVYWYRQLPEEGLKFMVYLQKENIIDESGMPKERFSAEFPKEGPSILRIQQVVRGDSAAYFCASSPLERVEQYFGPGTRLTVT.

This chain uses TRBV30 with TRBJ1-3; D is undetermined. CDR1 and CDR2 from the germline V gene are GTSNPN and SVGIG (reference sequence). V gave up 4 bases and J gave up 0 bases, with 10 bases separating them. The CDR3 contains 14 residues. In nucleotides, the CDR3 is TGTGCCTGGACGGCCCAGTCCTCTGGAAACACCATATATTTT. Translating it yields CAWTAQSSGNTIYF.

This chain links TRBV30 with TRBJ1-2; D remains ambiguous. This CDR3 has 14 residues. Germline V CDR1 and CDR2: GTSNPN, SVGIG (reference sequence). The ends were cut back, 8 bases at V and 2 bases at J, with 18 bases in the middle. The CDR3 sequence: CAGRRSTGNYGYTF. The CDR3 nucleotides are TGTGCCGGAAGACGTTCCACGGGCAACTATGGCTACACCTTC.

This clone was detected once. The genes are TRBV2 and TRBJ1-5; TRBD1 agrees at 9 bases. Germline V CDR1 and CDR2: SNHLY, FYNNEI. With V trimmed by 8 bases and J by 4 bases, 9 bases remained unmatched. The CDR3 contains 15 residues. CDR3 sequence reads: CASCRTTGGNQPQHF. The DNA for the CDR3 is TGTGCCAGCTGCAGGACGACAGGGGGAAATCAGCCCCAGCATTTT.

This clone turned up a few times. The rearrangement links TRBV5-1 to TRBJ1-1; TRBD1 matches 7 bases. J was trimmed by 4 bases and V by 4 bases; bases with no gene match: 10. Germline CDR1 is SGHRS and CDR2 is YFSETQ. The CDR3 sequence is 15 residues long. The CDR3 coding sequence is TGCGCCAGCAGCCTTTACAGGGGCGTGGGCACTGAAGCTTTCTTT. This gives the protein CASSLYRGVGTEAFF.

Only a few counts were recorded for this clone. The chain links TRBV27 to TRBJ2-5; D unresolved. Germline V lookup: CDR1 MNHEY, CDR2 SMNVEV (reference sequence). The CDR3 contains 14 residues. Trimming cost V 3 bases and J 5 bases, with 13 bases left between them. In DNA, the CDR3 is TGTGCCAGCAGTTTGGTGGGGATGACCGAGACCCAGTACTTC. It is translated as CASSLVGMTETQYF.

The rearrangement joins TRBV30 to TRBJ1-4; no clear D gene. The CDR3 runs to 13 residues. Trimming took 0 bases from V and 3 from J, leaving 5 bases between them. CDR1 GTSNPN and CDR2 SVGIG come from the germline V gene (reference sequence). In DNA form, the CDR3 reads TGTGCCTGGAGTGTACGTTCTAATGAAAAACTGTTTTTT. Amino acids: CAWSVRSNEKLFF.

The chain is built from TRBV6-5 and TRBJ2-7, with a weak D call TRBD1 (6 bases). CDR1 is MNHEY and CDR2 is SVGAGI in the germline V gene. This CDR3 spans 13 amino acids. V was clipped by 6 bases and J by 3 bases, with 12 bases between them. CDR3 sequence reads: CASSRTAYYEQYF. The CDR3 DNA sequence: TGTGCCAGCAGCCGGACAGCCTACTACGAGCAGTACTTC.